This passage covers 25 T cell receptor beta chains from one sample sequenced in a study of spatial heterogeneity in lung cancer. TCRdb re-analysed the 5' RACE reads in MiXCR, keeping a single row per CDR3 protein. Found here are roughly 120,000 distinct CDR3 sequences, 9.5% to 15% of them singletons; the top ten hold approximately 15%. Described time point: blood at routine non-recurrence follow-up after resection. Sequencing covered unsorted whole RNA taken from tumor, nontumor lung or frozen PBMC. The specimen comprised PBMCs, sampled at follow-up. These receptors all stem from a male donor with early-stage non-small cell lung cancer.

This clonotype was picked up many times. The chain links TRBV5-5 to TRBJ2-7; 8 nucleotides align to TRBD1. J lost 7 bases, V lost 2 bases, and 5 bases had no gene match. The CDR3 contains 13 residues. Germline-derived CDR1 and CDR2 are SGHKS and YYEKEE (reference sequence). The CDR3 loop is CASSFPGGKEQYF. The CDR3 coding sequence is TGTGCCAGCAGCTTCCCAGGGGGCAAAGAGCAGTACTTC.

This clonotype was detected many times. V usage is TRBV7-9 and J usage is TRBJ1-2; weak D call: TRBD1 (6 bases). This CDR3 comprises 15 residues. CDR1 is SEHNR and CDR2 is FQNEAQ in the germline V gene (reference sequence). V was shortened by 1 base and J by 2 bases, with 11 bases between the two germline ends. The chain's CDR3 is CASSLDGQWNYGYTF. CDR3 sequence (DNA): TGTGCCAGCAGCTTAGACGGACAGTGGAACTATGGCTACACCTTC. Filled out from reference TRBV7-9 and TRBJ1-2, the complete variable domain reads DTGVSQNPRHKITKRGQNVTFRCDPISEHNRLYWYRQTLGQGPEFLTYFQNEAQLEKSRLLSDRFSAERPKGSFSTLEIQRTEQGDSAMYLCASSLDGQWNYGYTFGSGTRLTVV.

This clonotype has at least ten counts. The V call is TRBV11-2, the J call TRBJ2-6, with D uncertain. The CDR3 has 17 residues. Germline CDR1 reads SGHAT; CDR2 reads FQNNGV. Trimming removed 0 bases at V and 0 bases at J, with 9 bases between. The CDR3 region is CASSLDYYGSGANVLTF. CDR3 nucleotides: TGTGCCAGCAGCTTAGATTACTATGGCTCTGGGGCCAACGTCCTGACTTTC.

There are a few counts of this clonotype. The CDR3 reads CASSYKEGGDTQYF. In DNA, the CDR3 is TGTGCCAGCAGTTACAAGGAAGGGGGGGATACGCAGTATTTT. The genes are TRBV6-6 and TRBJ2-3; D possibly matches TRBD1 or TRBD2 (6 bases each). Per germline, CDR1 MNHNY and CDR2 SVGAGI (reference sequence). The CDR3 sequence is 14 residues long. V shed 2 bases and J shed 6 bases, with 12 bases lying between them.

This clonotype was found many times. DNA of the CDR3: TGCGCCAGCAGCTTGGCCGTTGGGACAAACAATGAGCAGTTCTTC. Encoded protein: CASSLAVGTNNEQFF. The chain combines TRBV5-1 with TRBJ2-1; D possibly corresponds to TRBD1 (6 bases). V lost 0 bases and J lost 5, with 12 bases in between. This CDR3 has 15 amino acids. Germline V CDR1 and CDR2: SGHRS, YFSETQ.

The chain has TRBV24-1 and TRBJ2-1; D ambiguous. V dropped 5 bases and J dropped 10 bases, with 14 bases sitting between them. CDR3 length: 13 amino acids. Germline CDR1 reads KGHDR; CDR2 reads SFDVKD. The CDR3 DNA follows: TGTGCCACCAGTGGCAACAGCCGCCCGGAGCAGTTCTTC. This codes for CATSGNSRPEQFF.

This clonotype was observed at least ten times. V usage is TRBV18 and J usage is TRBJ1-6; TRBD1 might be the D (5 bases). The CDR3 consists of 15 residues. The V end lost 0 bases, the J end lost 9 bases, and 12 bases lay between the germline ends. In germline, CDR1 is KGHSH, CDR2 LQKENI. CDR3 sequence: CASSPPGQGISPLHF. DNA for the CDR3: TGTGCCAGCTCACCACCGGGCCAGGGCATTTCACCCCTCCACTTT.

The gene calls are TRBV27 and TRBJ2-3; TRBD2 matches 9 bases. V was pared by 6 bases and J by 2 bases, with 12 bases of the junction left unmatched. This CDR3 has 17 residues. The germline V gene encodes CDR1 MNHEY and CDR2 SMNVEV (reference sequence). CDR3 bases: TGTGCCAGCAGGAGGGGGGGAGCGGGAGGATTCACAGATACGCAGTATTTT. Encoded protein: CASRRGGAGGFTDTQYF.

This clonotype was seen a few times. This chain joins TRBV6-2 or TRBV6-3 and TRBJ1-1; D is possibly TRBD1 (5 bases). V dropped 4 bases and J dropped 4 bases, with 7 bases sitting between them. The CDR3 contains 12 residues. Germline V gene lookup returns CDR1 MNHEY and CDR2 SVGEGT. This CDR3 reads CASSWGGTEAFF. DNA of the CDR3: TGTGCCAGCAGTTGGGGGGGCACTGAAGCTTTCTTT.

This clonotype has a count of ten or more. The chain is built from TRBV20-1 and TRBJ1-1; D call uncertain. This CDR3 has 13 residues. CDR1 is DFQATT, CDR2 SNEGSKA, per germline (reference sequence). The V gene lost 2 bases and the J gene lost 3 bases, with 10 bases spanning the gap. This chain's CDR3 is CSARPFGDTEAFF. The DNA of the CDR3 is TGCAGTGCTAGACCTTTCGGTGACACTGAAGCTTTCTTT.

The rearrangement links TRBV4-3 to TRBJ2-3; 7 nucleotides agree with TRBD2. From germline, CDR1 is LGHNA and CDR2 YSLEER. CDR3 length equals 17 residues. The trim removed 0 bases at V and 4 bases at J, leaving 10 bases unmatched. CDR3 in DNA: TGCGCCAGCAGCCAAGATATTGGGGGGGGTCGGGCAGATACGCAGTATTTT. As protein: CASSQDIGGGRADTQYF.

V usage is TRBV28 and J usage is TRBJ1-1; D remains ambiguous. CDR1 and CDR2 from the germline V gene are MDHEN and SYDVKM. The CDR3 extends over 14 amino acids. V was clipped by 4 bases and J by 4 bases, with 13 bases between them. The CDR3, as DNA: TGTGCCAGCAGTTCAACGACGGTACGCACTGAAGCTTTCTTT. Protein: CASSSTTVRTEAFF.

This clonotype was detected ten times or more. The chain carries TRBV6-5 and TRBJ1-1, with D maybe TRBD1 (5 bases). Trimming left V 6 bases short and J 12 bases short, with 23 bases between. Germline V lookup: CDR1 MNHEY, CDR2 SVGAGI. The CDR3 contains 14 residues. The CDR3 DNA is TGTGCCAGCAGCACCCCGCGGACATCCACATTTACTTTCTTT. Amino acids: CASSTPRTSTFTFF.

This clonotype was seen at least ten times. This sequence joins TRBV27 and TRBJ1-6; the D is unclear. With 7 bases removed from V and 8 bases from J, the gap between germline ends came to 6 bases. The CDR3 consists of 11 residues. In germline, CDR1 is MNHEY, CDR2 SMNVEV (reference sequence). The CDR3 is CASTYYSPLHF. Here the CDR3 DNA reads TGTGCCAGCACTTACTATTCACCCCTCCACTTT.

Many counts were recorded for this clonotype. The gene calls are TRBV28 and TRBJ1-2; TRBD1 matches at 11 bases. Germline values: CDR1 MDHEN, CDR2 SYDVKM. The J segment lost 8 bases and the V segment lost 4 bases, leaving 6 bases of the junction unmatched. The CDR3 spans 14 residues. CDR3 in amino acids: CASSSWTGGNGYTF. The CDR3 region has the DNA TGTGCCAGCAGTTCCTGGACAGGGGGCAACGGCTACACCTTC.

This clonotype was seen more than once but under ten times. The chain carries TRBV6-2 or TRBV6-3 and TRBJ1-2, with D perhaps matching TRBD1 (5 bases). The CDR3 sequence is 14 residues long. Trimming shortened V by 5 bases and J by 5 bases, and 15 bases separated the two germline ends. Germline CDR1 reads MNHEY; CDR2 reads SVGEGT. The CDR3 DNA reads as TGTGCCAGCAGTCCCCGGTTGGGGCGTTATGGCTACACCTTC. It encodes CASSPRLGRYGYTF.

This clonotype was counted many times. The chain combines TRBV29-1 with TRBJ1-2; the D is unclear. Germline CDR1 and CDR2: SQVTM and ANQGSEA. V gave up 2 bases and J gave up 4 bases, with 5 bases separating them. This CDR3 comprises 11 residues. The CDR3 DNA follows: TGCAGCGTTGAATTGGGCTATGGCTACACCTTC. It encodes CSVELGYGYTF.

In nucleotides, the CDR3 is TGTGCCAGCAGTGATGAGGGGGGAAATCAGCCCCAGCATTTT. Translation gives CASSDEGGNQPQHF. The chain is built from TRBV2 and TRBJ1-5, with TRBD1 as a possible D gene (6 bases). This CDR3 is built from 14 residues. Germline lookup yields CDR1 SNHLY and CDR2 FYNNEI. Trimming removed 3 bases from V and 4 bases from J, with 10 bases in between.

This clonotype was found once. J is TRBJ2-7 and V is TRBV20-1; D is perhaps TRBD1 or TRBD2 (5 bases each). CDR1 DFQATT and CDR2 SNEGSKA come from the germline V gene (reference sequence). The CDR3 consists of 13 residues. V was pared by 0 bases and J by 4 bases, with 10 bases between. CDR3 coding DNA: TGCAGTGCTAGAGATCCAGAGGGGTACGAGCAGTACTTC. The encoded protein is CSARDPEGYEQYF.

This clonotype turned up a few times. The chain couples TRBV4-1 to TRBJ2-7; a weak D match, TRBD1 (6 bases). CDR1 MGHRA and CDR2 YSYEKL come from the germline V gene. The CDR3 consists of 17 residues. With 1 base removed from V and 5 bases from J, the gap between germline ends came to 21 bases. CDR3 loop: CASSQGVLGRGMNEQYF. CDR3 nucleotide sequence: TGCGCCAGCAGCCAAGGTGTCCTGGGCAGGGGTATGAACGAGCAGTACTTC.

The chain recombines TRBV6-5 with TRBJ2-7; TRBD2 matches at 10 bases. The V and J ends lost 2 bases and 2 bases, in that order; junction bases with no gene match: 12. The germline CDR1 and CDR2 sequences are MNHEY and SVGAGI. The CDR3 totals 18 residues. CDR3 loop: CASSYHKSLAGGPYEQYF. The CDR3 DNA is TGTGCCAGCAGTTACCACAAATCGTTAGCGGGGGGCCCCTACGAGCAGTACTTC.

V usage is TRBV7-2 and J usage is TRBJ1-5; no definite D call. Germline lookup yields CDR1 SGHTA and CDR2 FQGNSA. Trimming shortened V by 5 bases and J by 2 bases, and 13 bases separated the two germline ends. CDR3 length equals 15 residues. The CDR3 DNA sequence: TGTGCCAGCAGCCCTGGTAGTATGGGCAATCAGCCCCAGCATTTT. Translating it yields CASSPGSMGNQPQHF.

There are a few counts of this clonotype. This chain connects TRBV7-2 to TRBJ2-4; 7 positions agree with TRBD1. The CDR3 has 16 residues. Germline lookup yields CDR1 SGHTA and CDR2 FQGNSA. The V segment lost 5 bases and the J segment 7 bases; nucleotides outside the gene matches: 14. The CDR3 sequence: CASSIRDSPPSNIQYF. In DNA, the CDR3 is TGTGCCAGCAGCATCCGGGACAGCCCCCCAAGTAACATTCAGTACTTC. The full variable domain, completed using reference TRBV7-2 and TRBJ2-4, is GAGVSQSPSNKVTEKGKDVELRCDPISGHTALYWYRQSLGQGLEFLIYFQGNSAPDKSGLPSDRFSAERTGGSVSTLTIQRTQQEDSAVYLCASSIRDSPPSNIQYFGAGTRLSVL.

The CDR3 loop is CAISPGETQYF. The CDR3 nucleotides are TGTGCCATCAGCCCTGGGGAGACCCAGTACTTC. The chain couples TRBV10-3 to TRBJ2-5; D unresolved. Trimming took 6 bases from V and 5 from J, leaving 7 bases between them. This CDR3 comprises 11 residues. Germline values: CDR1 ENHRY, CDR2 SYGVKD.

This clonotype was picked up a small number of times. The V and J genes are TRBV4-1 and TRBJ2-7; D not resolved. V lost 3 bases and J 4 bases, leaving 16 bases between the germline ends. The CDR3 extends over 15 amino acids. The germline V gene encodes CDR1 MGHRA and CDR2 YSYEKL. The CDR3 region is CASSQGMTLSYEQYF. For the CDR3, the DNA is TGCGCCAGCAGCCAGGGAATGACACTCTCGTACGAGCAGTACTTC.